The clone carrying this T cell receptor (beta chain) was detected ten times or more. What it binds is not known. This CDR3 contains 16 residues. The germline V gene has CDR1 MNHEY and CDR2 SMNVEV (reference sequence). V lost 5 bases to trimming and J lost 0 bases, with 14 bases between them. From the 5' RACE reads, TCRdb called clonotypes with MiXCR, one entry per CDR3 protein. The sample has roughly 570,000 distinct CDR3 sequences, nearly 10% seen once. This sample was included in a study of identical twins. General study results and limits: Cord blood beta clonotypes present at high abundance carried fewer insertions; no such pattern appeared in memory repertoires. There was more out-of-frame TCR alpha sharing in monozygotic twins than models estimated. Invariant MAIT and iNKT cells may have partly biased zero-insertion analyses.

The data were also submitted as part of a second study, on yellow fever vaccine responses in identical twins.

Sequencing was done on a sample of PBMCs. This TCR derives from a woman between 18 and 30 years old in good health. The genes are TRBV27 and TRBJ1-5, with a tentative D call TRBD1 (5 bases). CDR3 DNA sequence: TGTGCCAGCAGTGGTCATTTCCAGGGTAGCAATCAGCCCCAGCATTTT. This translates into CASSGHFQGSNQPQHF.